This entry lists 5 T cell receptor beta chains sequenced from one sample in a study of T cell responses to AZD1222 COVID-19 vaccine. Repertoires were generated with immunoSEQ multiplex PCR, while TCRdb's copy carries only in-frame clones and drops some. The sample includes tens of thousands of clones, around 83% of them seen just once. The input for sequencing was peripheral blood, taken on day 0 of AZD1222 vaccination. These receptors all come from an adult in good health.

This clone showed up just once. The chain combines TRBV28 with TRBJ1-5; no definite D call. This CDR3 has 13 amino acids. Trimming left V 7 bases short and J 0 bases short, with 7 bases between. Germline CDR1 reads MDHEN; CDR2 reads SYDVKM. The CDR3 nucleotides read TGTGCCAGCACCGAGTATAGCAATCAGCCCCAGCATTTT. Encoded protein: CASTEYSNQPQHF.

The V and J genes are TRBV4-1 and TRBJ2-2; D remains ambiguous. Germline V gene data show CDR1 as MGHRA and CDR2 as YSYEKL. V was cut by 0 bases and J by 7 bases, with 6 bases left in between. This CDR3 has 13 residues. The CDR3 protein is CASSQDRFGELFF. CDR3 nucleotide sequence: TGCGCCAGCAGCCAAGATAGGTTCGGGGAGCTGTTTTTT.

The rearrangement links TRBV7-3 to TRBJ1-5, with no clear D. Germline-derived CDR1 and CDR2 are SGHTA and FQGTGA. V was shortened by 5 bases and J by 4 bases, with 6 bases between the two germline ends. The CDR3 runs to 12 residues. CDR3: CASSRRNQPQHF. The DNA of the CDR3 is TGTGCCAGCAGCCGAAGGAATCAGCCCCAGCATTTT.

The chain couples TRBV19 to TRBJ2-7; perhaps D is TRBD1 or TRBD2 (5 bases each). The CDR3 length is 12 residues. CDR1 LNHDA and CDR2 SQIVND come from the germline V gene (reference sequence). V was trimmed by 7 bases and J by 3 bases, leaving 10 bases between them. DNA for the CDR3: TGTGCCAGTATGGGACGGAACTACGAGCAGTACTTC. Amino acid sequence: CASMGRNYEQYF.

This clone was seen a handful of times. The chain combines TRBV28 with TRBJ1-6; perhaps TRBD1 as D (5 bases). The CDR3 totals 17 residues. Trimming cost V 5 bases and J 3 bases, with 17 bases left between them. Germline loops: CDR1 MDHEN, CDR2 SYDVKM. In nucleotides, the CDR3 is TGTGCCAGCAGTACAAATCGACAGCTGATCTATAATTCACCCCTCCACTTT. Protein: CASSTNRQLIYNSPLHF.